The source of this T cell receptor beta chain is a study of blood T cell repertoires in COVID-19. Study as a whole: COVID-19 samples collected from the United States, Italy and Spain covered acute and convalescent phases. PBMCs, B-cell-depleted T cells, or T cells were the source of the cDNA or gDNA that made up the material.

CDR3 length: 16 amino acids. Trimming at V came to 5 bases and at J to 7 bases, leaving 10 bases not matched to a gene. The germline V gene has CDR1 SGHVS and CDR2 FQNEAQ. Methods used by the authors: Reference gene primer amplification gave nucleated cell count estimates. Some clones are missing from TCRdb's copy, which holds only in-frame ones; the method was immunoSEQ multiplex PCR. V, J and clone size are taken as reported in that table, and D and trimming were inferred from the DNA itself. The sample comprises about 180,000 clones, approximately 88% of which are singletons, and 4% to 5% rests with the top ten.

This sequence originates from a woman aged 25 to 39 with acute or convalescent COVID-19. What was sequenced was peripheral blood. The V call is TRBV7-8, the J call TRBJ2-1; 11 bases line up with TRBD2. CDR3 amino acids: CASSDITSGRGNEQFF. The CDR3 region has the DNA TGTGCCAGCAGCGATATCACTAGCGGGAGAGGTAATGAGCAGTTCTTC.